Presented here are 15 T cell receptor beta chains from one specimen sequenced in a study of blood T cell repertoires in COVID-19. TCRdb keeps only in-frame clones here, not all; method: immunoSEQ multiplex PCR. The profile covers roughly 320,000 clones, with 70% to 90% appearing a single time and 1% to 1.5% taken by the ten largest. The sample comprised peripheral blood. These receptors were collected from a man aged 65 to 85 with acute or convalescent COVID-19.

This chain joins TRBV11-2 and TRBJ2-3; 10 bases agree with TRBD1. Trimming at V came to 6 bases and at J to 1 base, leaving 4 bases not matched to a gene. The CDR3 length is 15 residues. CDR1 is SGHAT and CDR2 is FQNNGV in the germline V gene. The CDR3 here is CASRTGTGGTDTQYF. The CDR3 bases are TGTGCCAGCAGGACCGGGACAGGGGGCACAGATACGCAGTATTTT.

The chain joins TRBV28 to TRBJ1-5; tentative D call: TRBD1 (6 bases). Germline V gene sequence: CDR1 MDHEN, CDR2 SYDVKM. The CDR3 extends over 15 amino acids. V gave up 5 bases and J gave up 1 base, with 12 bases separating them. DNA of the CDR3: TGTGCCAGCAGTGACGGACAGATGAGCAATCAGCCCCAGCATTTT. Translating gives CASSDGQMSNQPQHF.

The table lists this clone with a few counts. The genes are TRBV6-5 and TRBJ2-2; D gene ambiguous. V was shortened by 5 bases and J by 5 bases, with 9 bases between the two germline ends. Germline CDR1 is MNHEY and CDR2 is SVGAGI. CDR3 size: 13 residues. The DNA for the CDR3 is TGTGCCAGCAGTACCTTCAGGACCGGGGAGCTGTTTTTT. It translates to CASSTFRTGELFF.

This clone was seen just once. The rearrangement links TRBV6-5 to TRBJ2-1, with 7 bases lining up with TRBD2. CDR3 length: 11 residues. V shed 4 bases and J 15 bases; nucleotides not matched to a gene: 6. Germline lookup yields CDR1 MNHEY and CDR2 SVGAGI. This CDR3 is CASSSAGRLFF. The CDR3 DNA is TGTGCCAGCAGTTCAGCGGGGAGGCTGTTCTTC.

The rearrangement joins TRBV5-1 to TRBJ2-7, with 8 bases lining up with TRBD2. From germline, CDR1 is SGHRS and CDR2 YFSETQ. Germline trimming cut 5 bases from V and 3 bases from J; bases unmatched to any gene: 10. This CDR3 comprises 15 residues. The DNA of the CDR3 is TGCGCCAGCAGTCAAAGCGGGAGTAAGTACTACGAGCAGTACTTC. It translates to CASSQSGSKYYEQYF.

The chain carries TRBV4-3 and TRBJ2-1, with TRBD1 as a possible D gene (6 bases). Trimming stripped 3 bases from V and 2 bases from J, with 17 bases between. The germline gives CDR1 LGHNA, CDR2 YSLEER. The CDR3 is made up of 17 amino acids. CDR3 loop: CASSQVGARVPYNEQFF. In nucleotides, the CDR3 is TGCGCCAGCAGCCAGGTGGGGGCCAGGGTCCCCTACAATGAGCAGTTCTTC.

The chain carries TRBV29-1 and TRBJ2-7; tentatively, D is TRBD1 (5 bases). Germline CDR1 and CDR2: SQVTM and ANQGSEA. The CDR3 runs 13 residues. Trimming left V 6 bases short and J 2 bases short, with 14 bases between. The CDR3 DNA reads TGCAGCGTATCCGACAGCGCAGCCTACGAGCAGTACTTC. Protein: CSVSDSAAYEQYF.

The rearrangement uses TRBV4-2 and TRBJ2-7; 13 bases agree with TRBD2. V was clipped by 4 bases and J by 4 bases; unmatched bases: 4. Germline CDR1 LGHNA, CDR2 YNFKEQ. The CDR3 is 15 residues long. CDR3 nucleotides: TGTGCCAGCAGCCCCGGACTAGCGGGAGTTTACGAGCAGTACTTC. It specifies CASSPGLAGVYEQYF.

The chain carries TRBV5-4 and TRBJ1-4; no clear D gene. CDR3 length equals 14 residues. The germline gives CDR1 SGHNT, CDR2 YYREEE (reference sequence). V was clipped by 5 bases and J by 5 bases, with 13 bases between them. DNA of the CDR3: TGTGCCAGCAGTTCCCGGACTGGAAATGAAAAACTGTTTTTT. Its protein is CASSSRTGNEKLFF. Looking up the rest from reference TRBV5-4 and TRBJ1-4 gives the full variable domain: ETGVTQSPTHLIKTRGQQVTLRCSSQSGHNTVSWYQQALGQGPQFIFQYYREEENGRGNFPPRFSGLQFPNYSSELNVNALELDDSALYLCASSSRTGNEKLFFGSGTQLSVL.

This clone was observed once. This chain joins TRBV7-8 and TRBJ1-2; 7 nucleotides line up with TRBD1. The germline V gene has CDR1 SGHVS and CDR2 FQNEAQ. Trimming removed 0 bases from V and 3 bases from J; junction bases left unmatched: 4. The CDR3 is 15 amino acids. As DNA, the CDR3 is TGTGCCAGCAGCTTAGCGAACAGGGGTGACTATGGCTACACCTTC. Protein: CASSLANRGDYGYTF.

The gene calls are TRBV5-1 and TRBJ2-7; perhaps TRBD1 as D (8 bases). Per germline, CDR1 SGHRS and CDR2 YFSETQ. The germline V and J ends were trimmed by 4 bases and 5 bases, with 19 bases remaining between them. The CDR3 has 15 amino acids. The CDR3, as DNA: TGCGCCAGCAGCCCCCGCACAGGGGGGGTCCACGAGCAGTACTTC. It is translated as CASSPRTGGVHEQYF. Together with reference TRBV5-1 and TRBJ2-7, the CDR3 gives the full variable domain: KAGVTQTPRYLIKTRGQQVTLSCSPISGHRSVSWYQQTPGQGLQFLFEYFSETQRNKGNFPGRFSGRQFSNSRSEMNVSTLELGDSALYLCASSPRTGGVHEQYFGPGTRLTVT.

The chain uses TRBV7-2 and TRBJ1-3; no clear D gene. Per the germline V gene, CDR1 is SGHTA and CDR2 is FQGNSA. CDR3 length equals 14 residues. V lost 5 bases, J lost 1 base, and 9 bases lay in between. The CDR3 protein is CASSDRASGNTIYF. CDR3 nucleotide sequence: TGTGCCAGCAGCGACCGAGCGTCTGGAAACACCATATATTTT.

This clone was detected only once. V and J are TRBV5-4 and TRBJ2-3; 7 bases align to TRBD2. V shed 3 bases and J 6 bases; nucleotides not matched to a gene: 4. From germline, CDR1 is SGHNT and CDR2 YYREEE (reference sequence). The CDR3 extends over 13 amino acids. The chain's CDR3 is CASSSRGSDTQYF. In nucleotides, the CDR3 is TGTGCCAGCAGCTCGCGGGGGAGCGATACGCAGTATTTT.

The chain links TRBV5-6 to TRBJ2-2, with D perhaps TRBD1 (5 bases). V lost 2 bases and J lost 5, with 7 bases in between. The CDR3 runs to 13 residues. Germline V gene data show CDR1 as SGHDT and CDR2 as YYEEEE. The CDR3 spells CASSFPGTGELFF. In DNA form, the CDR3 reads TGTGCCAGCAGCTTCCCAGGGACCGGGGAGCTGTTTTTT.

The V and J genes are TRBV11-3 and TRBJ2-1, with 9 bases fitting TRBD2. In germline, CDR1 is SGHNT, CDR2 YENEEA. V trimming: 3 bases; J trimming: 6 bases; junction bases outside the gene matches: 6. The CDR3 has 15 amino acids. The CDR3 reads CASSFIAGVGNEQFF. For the CDR3, the DNA is TGTGCCAGCAGCTTTATAGCGGGAGTAGGCAATGAGCAGTTCTTC.